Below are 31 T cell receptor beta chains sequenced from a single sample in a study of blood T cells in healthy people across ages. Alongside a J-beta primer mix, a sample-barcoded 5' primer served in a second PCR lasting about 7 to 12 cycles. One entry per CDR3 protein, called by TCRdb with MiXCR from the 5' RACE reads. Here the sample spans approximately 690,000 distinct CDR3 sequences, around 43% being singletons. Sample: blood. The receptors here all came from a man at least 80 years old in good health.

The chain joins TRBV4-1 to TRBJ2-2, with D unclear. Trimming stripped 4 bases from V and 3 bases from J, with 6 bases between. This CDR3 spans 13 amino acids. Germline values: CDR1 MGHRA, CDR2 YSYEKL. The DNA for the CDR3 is TGCGCCAGCAGCCTACGCGACACCGGGGAGCTGTTTTTT. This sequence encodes CASSLRDTGELFF.

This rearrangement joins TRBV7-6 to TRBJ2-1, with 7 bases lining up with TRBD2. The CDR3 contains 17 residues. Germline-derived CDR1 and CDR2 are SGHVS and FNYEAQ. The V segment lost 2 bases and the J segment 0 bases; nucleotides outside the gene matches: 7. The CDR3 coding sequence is TGTGCCAGCAGCTTACAAAGCGGGACCCGCTCCTACAATGAGCAGTTCTTC. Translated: CASSLQSGTRSYNEQFF.

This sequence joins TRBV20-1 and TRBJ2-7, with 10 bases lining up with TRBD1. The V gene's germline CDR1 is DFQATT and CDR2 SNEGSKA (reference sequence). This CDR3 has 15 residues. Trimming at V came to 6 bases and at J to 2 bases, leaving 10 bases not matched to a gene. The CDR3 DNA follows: TGCAGTGCGGAATGGCCGACAGGGGGCGCCTACGAGCAGTACTTC. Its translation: CSAEWPTGGAYEQYF.

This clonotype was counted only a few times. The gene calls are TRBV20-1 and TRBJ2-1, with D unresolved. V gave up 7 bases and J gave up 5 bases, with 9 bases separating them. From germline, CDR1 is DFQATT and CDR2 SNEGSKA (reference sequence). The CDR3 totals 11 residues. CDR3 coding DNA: TGCAGTGGAACCTCGAACAATGAGCAGTTCTTC. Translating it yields CSGTSNNEQFF.

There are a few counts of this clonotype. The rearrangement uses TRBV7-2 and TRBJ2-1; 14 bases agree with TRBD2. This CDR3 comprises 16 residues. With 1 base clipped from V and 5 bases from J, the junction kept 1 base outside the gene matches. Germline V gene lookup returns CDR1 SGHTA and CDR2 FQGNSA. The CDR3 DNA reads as TGTGCCAGCAGCTTAGGACTAGCGGGAGGGGACAATGAGCAGTTCTTC. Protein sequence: CASSLGLAGGDNEQFF. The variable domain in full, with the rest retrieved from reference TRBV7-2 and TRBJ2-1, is GAGVSQSPSNKVTEKGKDVELRCDPISGHTALYWYRQSLGQGLEFLIYFQGNSAPDKSGLPSDRFSAERTGGSVSTLTIQRTQQEDSAVYLCASSLGLAGGDNEQFFGPGTRLTVL.

The CDR3 spells CASSRDVETEAFF. The CDR3 nucleotides are TGTGCCAGCAGCCGGGACGTCGAAACTGAAGCTTTCTTT. The genes are TRBV2 and TRBJ1-1; tentative D call: TRBD1 (5 bases). Germline lookup yields CDR1 SNHLY and CDR2 FYNNEI. V was cut by 6 bases and J by 5 bases, with 13 bases left in between. The CDR3 loop spans 13 amino acids. Using reference TRBV2 and TRBJ1-1 for the parts outside the CDR3, the full variable domain is EPEVTQTPSHQVTQMGQEVILRCVPISNHLYFYWYRQILGQKVEFLVSFYNNEISEKSEIFDDQFSVERPDGSNFTLKIRSTKLEDSAMYFCASSRDVETEAFFGQGTRLTVV.

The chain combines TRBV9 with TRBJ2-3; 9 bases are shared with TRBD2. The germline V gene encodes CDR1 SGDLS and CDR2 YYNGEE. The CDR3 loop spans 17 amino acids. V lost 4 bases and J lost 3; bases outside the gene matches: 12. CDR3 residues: CASSSRPSGRPTDTQYF. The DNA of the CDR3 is TGTGCCAGCAGCTCCCGCCCGAGCGGGAGGCCTACAGATACGCAGTATTTT.

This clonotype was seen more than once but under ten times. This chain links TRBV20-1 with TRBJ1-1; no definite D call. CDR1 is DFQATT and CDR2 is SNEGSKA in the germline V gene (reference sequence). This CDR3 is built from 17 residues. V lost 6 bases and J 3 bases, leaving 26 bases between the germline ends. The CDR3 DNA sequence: TGCAGTGCCCCCTCGGCCCCAGGAATGTTTATAGACACTGAAGCTTTCTTT. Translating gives CSAPSAPGMFIDTEAFF.

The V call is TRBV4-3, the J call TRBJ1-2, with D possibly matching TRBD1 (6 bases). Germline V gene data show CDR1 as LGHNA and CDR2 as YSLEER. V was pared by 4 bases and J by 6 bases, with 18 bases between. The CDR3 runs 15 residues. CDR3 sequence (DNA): TGCGCCAGCAGCCGACTTGAGGGGGAAACCCATGGCTACACCTTC. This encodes CASSRLEGETHGYTF.

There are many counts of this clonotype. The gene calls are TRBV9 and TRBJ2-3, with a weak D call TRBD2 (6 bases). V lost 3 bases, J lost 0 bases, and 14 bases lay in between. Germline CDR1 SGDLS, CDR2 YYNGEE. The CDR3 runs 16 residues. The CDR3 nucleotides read TGTGCCAGCAGCGCAGCGGGCACCCGGAGCACAGATACGCAGTATTTT. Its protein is CASSAAGTRSTDTQYF.

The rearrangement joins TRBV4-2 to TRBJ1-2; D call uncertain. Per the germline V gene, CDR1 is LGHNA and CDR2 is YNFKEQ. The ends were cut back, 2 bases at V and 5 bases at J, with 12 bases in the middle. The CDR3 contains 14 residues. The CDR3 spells CASSQSYNGYGYTF. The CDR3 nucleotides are TGTGCCAGCAGCCAAAGTTACAATGGTTATGGCTACACCTTC.

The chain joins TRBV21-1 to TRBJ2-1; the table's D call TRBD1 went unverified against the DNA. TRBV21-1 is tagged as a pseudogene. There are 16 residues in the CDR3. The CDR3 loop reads CASIRPGSWTLNEQFF. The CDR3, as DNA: TGTGCCAGCATCCGCCCCGGCTCGTGGACGCTCAATGAGCAGTTCTTC.

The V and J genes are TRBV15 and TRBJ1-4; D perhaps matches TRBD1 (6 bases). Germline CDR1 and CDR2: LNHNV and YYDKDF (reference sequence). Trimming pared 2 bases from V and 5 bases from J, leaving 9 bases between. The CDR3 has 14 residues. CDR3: CATSRNTGNEKLFF. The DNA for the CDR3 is TGTGCCACCAGCAGAAACACAGGGAATGAAAAACTGTTTTTT.

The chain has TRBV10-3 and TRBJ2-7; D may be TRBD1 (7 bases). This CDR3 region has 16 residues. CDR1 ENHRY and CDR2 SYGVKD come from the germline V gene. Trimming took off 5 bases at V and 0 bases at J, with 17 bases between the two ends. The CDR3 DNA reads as TGTGCCATCAGTCCGGGGGCGGGACAGAGCTCCTACGAGCAGTACTTC. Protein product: CAISPGAGQSSYEQYF.

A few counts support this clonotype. The CDR3 nucleotides read TGTGCCAGCAGCGGTTTTATTGGCAATCAGCCCCAGCATTTT. Protein: CASSGFIGNQPQHF. This chain joins TRBV6-2 or TRBV6-3 and TRBJ1-5; D is undetermined. The germline V gene encodes CDR1 MNHEY and CDR2 SVGEGT. The CDR3 has 14 amino acids. V was pared by 6 bases and J by 2 bases, with 11 bases between.

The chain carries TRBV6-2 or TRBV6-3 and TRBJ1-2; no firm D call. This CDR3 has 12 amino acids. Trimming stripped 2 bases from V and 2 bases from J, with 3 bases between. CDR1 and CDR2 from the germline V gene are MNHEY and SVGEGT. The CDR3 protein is CASSYGNYGYTF. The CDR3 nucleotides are TGTGCCAGCAGTTACGGGAACTATGGCTACACCTTC.

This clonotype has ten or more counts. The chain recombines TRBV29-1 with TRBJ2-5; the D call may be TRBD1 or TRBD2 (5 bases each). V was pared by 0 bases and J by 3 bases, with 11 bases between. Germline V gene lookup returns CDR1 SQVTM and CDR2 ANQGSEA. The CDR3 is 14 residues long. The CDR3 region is CSVEEGTLKETQYF. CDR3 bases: TGCAGCGTTGAAGAAGGGACGCTCAAAGAGACCCAGTACTTC.

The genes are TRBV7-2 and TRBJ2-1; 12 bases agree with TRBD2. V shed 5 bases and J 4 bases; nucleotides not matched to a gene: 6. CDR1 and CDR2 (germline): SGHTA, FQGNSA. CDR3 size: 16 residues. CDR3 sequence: CASSPPGLAGYNEQFF. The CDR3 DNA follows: TGTGCCAGCAGCCCACCGGGACTAGCGGGTTACAATGAGCAGTTCTTC. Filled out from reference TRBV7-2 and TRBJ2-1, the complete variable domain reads GAGVSQSPSNKVTEKGKDVELRCDPISGHTALYWYRQSLGQGLEFLIYFQGNSAPDKSGLPSDRFSAERTGGSVSTLTIQRTQQEDSAVYLCASSPPGLAGYNEQFFGPGTRLTVL.

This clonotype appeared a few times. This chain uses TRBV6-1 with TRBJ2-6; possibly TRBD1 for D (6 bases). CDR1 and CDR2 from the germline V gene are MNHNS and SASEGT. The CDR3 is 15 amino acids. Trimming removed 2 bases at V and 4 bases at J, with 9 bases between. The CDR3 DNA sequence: TGTGCCAGCAGTGAAACAGGGTTAGGGGCCAACGTCCTGACTTTC. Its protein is CASSETGLGANVLTF.

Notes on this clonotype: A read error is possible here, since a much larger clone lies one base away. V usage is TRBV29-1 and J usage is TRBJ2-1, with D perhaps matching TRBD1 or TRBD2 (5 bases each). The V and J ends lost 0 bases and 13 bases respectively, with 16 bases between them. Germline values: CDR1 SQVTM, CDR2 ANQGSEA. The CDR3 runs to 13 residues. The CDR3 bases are TGCAGCGTTGAAGAGGGTGCATCTGGGACCCAGTTCTTC. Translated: CSVEEGASGTQFF.

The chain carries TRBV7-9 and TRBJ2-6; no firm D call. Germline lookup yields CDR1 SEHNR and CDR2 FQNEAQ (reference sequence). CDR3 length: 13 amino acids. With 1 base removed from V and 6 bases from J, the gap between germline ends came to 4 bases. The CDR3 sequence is CASSLGEANVLTF. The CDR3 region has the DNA TGTGCCAGCAGCTTAGGCGAGGCCAACGTCCTGACTTTC.

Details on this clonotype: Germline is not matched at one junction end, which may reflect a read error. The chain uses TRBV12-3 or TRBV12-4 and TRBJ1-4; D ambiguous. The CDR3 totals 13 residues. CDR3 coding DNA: TGTGCCTGCAGTTTAGTAATTAATGAAAAACTGTTTTTT. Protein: CACSLVINEKLFF.

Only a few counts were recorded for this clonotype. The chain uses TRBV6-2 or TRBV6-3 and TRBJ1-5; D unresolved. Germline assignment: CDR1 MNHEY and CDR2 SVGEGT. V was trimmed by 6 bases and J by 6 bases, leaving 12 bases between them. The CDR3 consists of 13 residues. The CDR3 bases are TGTGCCAGCAGAAAGGATAGGAGTCAGCCCCAGCATTTT. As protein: CASRKDRSQPQHF.

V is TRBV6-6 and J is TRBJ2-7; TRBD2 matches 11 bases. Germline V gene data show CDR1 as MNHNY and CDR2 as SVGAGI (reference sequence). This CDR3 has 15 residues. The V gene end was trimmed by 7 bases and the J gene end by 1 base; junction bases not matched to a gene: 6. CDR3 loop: CASNPTSGGSYEQYF. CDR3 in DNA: TGTGCCAGCAACCCAACTAGCGGGGGTTCCTACGAGCAGTACTTC.

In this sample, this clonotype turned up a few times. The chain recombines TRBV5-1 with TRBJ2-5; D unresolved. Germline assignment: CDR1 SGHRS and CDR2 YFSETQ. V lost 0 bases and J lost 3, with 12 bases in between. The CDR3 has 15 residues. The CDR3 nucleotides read TGCGCCAGCAGCTTGGCAGGTAGCTGGGAAGAGACCCAGTACTTC. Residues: CASSLAGSWEETQYF.

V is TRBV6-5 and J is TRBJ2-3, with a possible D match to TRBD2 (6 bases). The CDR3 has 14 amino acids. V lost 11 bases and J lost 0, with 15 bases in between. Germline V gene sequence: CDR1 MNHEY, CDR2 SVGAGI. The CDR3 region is CAAWGETSTDTQYF. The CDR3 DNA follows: TGTGCCGCCTGGGGGGAAACTAGCACAGATACGCAGTATTTT.

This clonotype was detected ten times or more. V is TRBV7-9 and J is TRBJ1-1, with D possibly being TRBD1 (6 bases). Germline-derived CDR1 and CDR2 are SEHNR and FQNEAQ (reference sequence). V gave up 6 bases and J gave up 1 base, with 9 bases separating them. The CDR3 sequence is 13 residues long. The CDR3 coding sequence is TGTGCCAGCAGTTTGACAGGGAACACTGAAGCTTTCTTT. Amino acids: CASSLTGNTEAFF.

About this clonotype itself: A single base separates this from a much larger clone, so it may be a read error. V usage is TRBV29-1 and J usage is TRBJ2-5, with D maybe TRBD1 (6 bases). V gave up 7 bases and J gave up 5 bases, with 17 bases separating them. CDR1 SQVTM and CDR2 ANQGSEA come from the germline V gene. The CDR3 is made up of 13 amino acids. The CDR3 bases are TGCAGCGCAAGGACAGAAATTACGGAGACCCAGTACTTC. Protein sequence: CSARTEITETQYF.

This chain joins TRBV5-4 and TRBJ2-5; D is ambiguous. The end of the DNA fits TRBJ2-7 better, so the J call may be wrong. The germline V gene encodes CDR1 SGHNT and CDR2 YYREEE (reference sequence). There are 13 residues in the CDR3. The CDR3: CASRLTRTSEQYF. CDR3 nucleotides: TGTGCCAGCAGATTAACCCGGACGAGCGAGCAGTACTTC.

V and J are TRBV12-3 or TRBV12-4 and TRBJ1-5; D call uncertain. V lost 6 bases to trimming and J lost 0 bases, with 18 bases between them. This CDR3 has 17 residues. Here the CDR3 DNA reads TGTGCCAGCAGCTACTCGGGCCTCGCGTATAGCAATCAGCCCCAGCATTTT. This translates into CASSYSGLAYSNQPQHF.

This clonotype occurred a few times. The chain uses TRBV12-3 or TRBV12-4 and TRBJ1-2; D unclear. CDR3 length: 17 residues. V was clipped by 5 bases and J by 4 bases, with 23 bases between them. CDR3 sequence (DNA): TGTGCCAGCAGTCTCCAACCCCGGACGGCGGACTCCTATGGCTACACCTTC. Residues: CASSLQPRTADSYGYTF.